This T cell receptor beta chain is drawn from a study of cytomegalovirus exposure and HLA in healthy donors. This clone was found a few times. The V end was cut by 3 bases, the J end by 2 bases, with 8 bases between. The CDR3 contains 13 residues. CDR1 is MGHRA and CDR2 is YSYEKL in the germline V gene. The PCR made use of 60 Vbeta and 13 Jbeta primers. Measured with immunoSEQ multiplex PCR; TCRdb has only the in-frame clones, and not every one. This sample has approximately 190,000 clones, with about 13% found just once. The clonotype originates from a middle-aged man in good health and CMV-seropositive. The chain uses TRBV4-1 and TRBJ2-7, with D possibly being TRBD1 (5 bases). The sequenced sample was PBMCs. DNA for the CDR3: TGCGCCAGCAGCCAGCAGACAGCCTACGAGCAGTACTTC. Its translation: CASSQQTAYEQYF.